Given below is one T cell receptor beta chain in context. The CDR3 consists of 17 residues. Trimming left V 3 bases short and J 2 bases short, with 18 bases between. The data belong to a study of identical twins. One entry per CDR3 protein, called by TCRdb with MiXCR from the 5' RACE reads. The table records some 1,600,000 distinct CDR3 sequences, around 33% of them present only once. The sequence derives from a newborn girl in good health. The sample comprised cord blood. This sequence joins TRBV12-3 or TRBV12-4 and TRBJ2-3, with D perhaps TRBD1 or TRBD2 (5 bases each). The CDR3: CASSFWKIRDDTDTQYF. CDR3 nucleotides: TGTGCCAGCAGTTTTTGGAAGATCCGGGACGACACAGATACGCAGTATTTT.